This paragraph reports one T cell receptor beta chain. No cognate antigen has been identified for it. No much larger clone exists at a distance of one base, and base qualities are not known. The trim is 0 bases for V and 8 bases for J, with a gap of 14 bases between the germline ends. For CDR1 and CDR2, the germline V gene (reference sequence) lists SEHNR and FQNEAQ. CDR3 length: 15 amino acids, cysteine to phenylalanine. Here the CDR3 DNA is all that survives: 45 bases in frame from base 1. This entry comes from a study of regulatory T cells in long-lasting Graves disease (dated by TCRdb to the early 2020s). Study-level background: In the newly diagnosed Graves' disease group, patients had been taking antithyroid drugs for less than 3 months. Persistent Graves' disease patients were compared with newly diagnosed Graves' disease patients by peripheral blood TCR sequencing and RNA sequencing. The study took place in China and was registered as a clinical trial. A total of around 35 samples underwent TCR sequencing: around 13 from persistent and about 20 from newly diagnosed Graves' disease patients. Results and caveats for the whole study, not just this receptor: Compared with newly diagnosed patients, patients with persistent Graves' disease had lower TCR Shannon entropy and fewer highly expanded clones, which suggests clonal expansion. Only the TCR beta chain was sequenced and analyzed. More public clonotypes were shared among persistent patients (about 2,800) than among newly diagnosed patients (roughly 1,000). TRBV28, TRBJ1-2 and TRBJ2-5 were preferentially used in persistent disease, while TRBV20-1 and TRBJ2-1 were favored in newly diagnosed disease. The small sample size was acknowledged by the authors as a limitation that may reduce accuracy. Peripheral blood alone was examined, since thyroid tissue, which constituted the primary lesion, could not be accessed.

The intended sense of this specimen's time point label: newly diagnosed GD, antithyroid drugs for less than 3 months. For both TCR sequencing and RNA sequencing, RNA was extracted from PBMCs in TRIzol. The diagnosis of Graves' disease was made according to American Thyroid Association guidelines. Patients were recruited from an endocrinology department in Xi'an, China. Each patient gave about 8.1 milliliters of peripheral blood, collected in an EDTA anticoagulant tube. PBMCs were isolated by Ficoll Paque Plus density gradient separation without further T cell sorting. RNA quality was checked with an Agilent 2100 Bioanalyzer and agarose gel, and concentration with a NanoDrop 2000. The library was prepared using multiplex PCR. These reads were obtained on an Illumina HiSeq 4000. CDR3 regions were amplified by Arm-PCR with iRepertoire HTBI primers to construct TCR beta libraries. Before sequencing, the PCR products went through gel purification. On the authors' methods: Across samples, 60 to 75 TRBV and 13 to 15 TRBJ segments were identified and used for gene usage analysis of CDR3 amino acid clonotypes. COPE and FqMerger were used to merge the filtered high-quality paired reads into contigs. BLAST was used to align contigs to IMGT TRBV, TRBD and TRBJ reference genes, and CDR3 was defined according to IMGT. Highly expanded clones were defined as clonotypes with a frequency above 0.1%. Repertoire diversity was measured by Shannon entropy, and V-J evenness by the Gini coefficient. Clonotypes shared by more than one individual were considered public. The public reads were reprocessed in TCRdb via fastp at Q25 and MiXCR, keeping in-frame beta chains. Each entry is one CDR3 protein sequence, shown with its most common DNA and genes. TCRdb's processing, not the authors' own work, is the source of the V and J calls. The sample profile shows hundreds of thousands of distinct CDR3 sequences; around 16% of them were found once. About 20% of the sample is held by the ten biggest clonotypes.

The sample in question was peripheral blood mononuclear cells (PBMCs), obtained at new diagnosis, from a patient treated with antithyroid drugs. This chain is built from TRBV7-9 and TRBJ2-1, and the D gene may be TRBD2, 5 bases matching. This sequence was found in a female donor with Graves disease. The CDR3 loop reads CASSLAPVSEDEQFF. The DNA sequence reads TGTGCCAGCAGCTTAGCGCCGGTTAGCGAGGATGAGCAGTTCTTC. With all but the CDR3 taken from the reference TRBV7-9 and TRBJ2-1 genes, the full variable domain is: DTGVSQNPRHKITKRGQNVTFRCDPISEHNRLYWYRQTLGQGPEFLTYFQNEAQLEKSRLLSDRFSAERPKGSFSTLEIQRTEQGDSAMYLCASSLAPVSEDEQFFGPGTRLTVL.